What follows describes a single T cell receptor beta chain. Antigen specificity is unknown. The CDR3 runs to 16 residues. Germline V lookup: CDR1 PRHDT, CDR2 FYEKMQ (reference sequence). V lost 2 bases to trimming and J lost 2 bases, with 14 bases between them. This sample is drawn from a study of shared clonotypes between healthy human individuals. Study in general: Plates per donor: three CD4 naive, three CD4 memory, two CD8 naive, one CD8 memory. General study results and limits: In this cohort, only blood was sampled, and tissue repertoires likely differ. Clonotype sharing among donors was expected to depend on sequencing depth.

TCRdb's copy holds only in-frame clones and misses some; the assay was immunoSEQ multiplex PCR. The sample shows 750,000 to 1,000,000 clones, 85% to 95% of them seen only once. CD45RO-negative CD8 cells positively selected for CCR7 made up the naive population, which excluded terminally differentiated effector memory CD45RA+ cells. The TCR was taken from a man younger than 40 in good health. The sample was naive CD8+ T cells sorted from blood. V is TRBV13 and J is TRBJ2-3, with D perhaps TRBD2 (5 bases). The CDR3 DNA reads as TGTGCCAGCAGCTTACGGGGAGCGGTGCTCACAGATACGCAGTATTTT. Encoded protein: CASSLRGAVLTDTQYF.